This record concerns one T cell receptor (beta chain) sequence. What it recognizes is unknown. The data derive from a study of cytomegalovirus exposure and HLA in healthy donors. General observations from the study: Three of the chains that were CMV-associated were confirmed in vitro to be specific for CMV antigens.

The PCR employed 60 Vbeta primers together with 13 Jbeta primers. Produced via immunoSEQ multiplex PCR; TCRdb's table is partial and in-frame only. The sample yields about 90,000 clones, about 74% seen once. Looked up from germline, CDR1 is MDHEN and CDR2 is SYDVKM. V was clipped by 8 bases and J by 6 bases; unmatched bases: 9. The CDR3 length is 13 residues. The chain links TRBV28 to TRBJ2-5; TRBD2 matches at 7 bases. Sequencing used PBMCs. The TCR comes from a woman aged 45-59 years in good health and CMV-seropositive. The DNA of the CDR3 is TGTGCCAGCGGACTAGTGTCGGTGCAGACCCAGTACTTC. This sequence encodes CASGLVSVQTQYF.